This T cell receptor beta chain was identified during a study of Tregs in tolerant kidney transplant recipients. Findings of the study overall: Antigen-driven expansion was suggested because donor-specific Tregs expanded more than all Tregs in tolerant patients.

CDR1 and CDR2 (germline): MDHEN, SYDVKM. The CDR3 runs 15 residues. The V gene lost 5 bases and the J gene lost 1 base, with 11 bases spanning the gap. TCRdb's copy holds only in-frame clones and misses some; the assay was immunoSEQ multiplex PCR. The sample has approximately 47,000 clones, roughly 89% seen once. For this clone: Its antigen is still unknown.

The nonmyeloablative bone marrow transplants came from related graft donors, with transient mixed chimerism. Thawed PBMCs were FACS-sorted into unstimulated CD4+CD25+CD127- regulatory T cells, CD4+CD25- non-regulatory cells, CD4 and CD8 cells. The source material was CD8+ T cells from blood (PBMCs), sampled 12 months after the transplant. The TCR sequence derives from a human patient who received a combined kidney and bone marrow transplant. The graft donor may have contributed some T cells. This chain connects TRBV28 to TRBJ2-2; tentative D call: TRBD1 (5 bases). The CDR3 protein is CASSPMTENTGELFF. CDR3 in DNA: TGTGCCAGCAGTCCCATGACAGAGAACACCGGGGAGCTGTTTTTT.